The T cell receptor beta chain described here comes from a study of beta chain features in type 1 diabetes. General study points: Patients with type 1 diabetes showed fewer VDJ junction insertions and more deletions. Within each of all four CD4+ subsets, Type 1 diabetes patients had TCRB CDR3s that were moderately but significantly shorter.

At least ten counts were recorded for this clone. Antigen specificity is unknown. The CDR3 length is 13 residues. Trimming took off 3 bases at V and 2 bases at J, with 6 bases between the two ends. From germline, CDR1 is LGHNA and CDR2 YSLEER. Expressed TCRB transcripts were sequenced because the entire RNA isolate underwent reverse transcription. Using immunoSEQ multiplex PCR, the repertoire was profiled, and TCRdb retains in-frame clones only, with some absent. The table includes about 140,000 clones, less than 9% detected once. Sequencing input: central memory CD4+ T cells from blood. The receptor was isolated from a woman in her twenties or thirties in good health. The gene calls are TRBV4-3 and TRBJ2-3; no clear D. The DNA for the CDR3 is TGCGCCAGCAGCCAGTACAACACAGATACGCAGTATTTT. It encodes CASSQYNTDTQYF.